Listed here are 30 T cell receptor beta chains from one sample, sequenced in a study of blood T cell repertoires in COVID-19 (dated by TCRdb to the early 2020s). Library preparation was by the immunoSEQ multiplex PCR assay. The table was pulled from immuneACCESS by TCRdb, which kept in-frame rearrangements only. Such tables lose some clones; where checked, under half of the loss comes from unresolved V genes, and the rest has no known cause. In all, the sample holds around 270,000 clones, and around nine tenths of those were seen once. The top ten clonotypes cover about 4.6% of the sample. Sequenced input: peripheral blood. These TCRs come from a man aged 35-49 years with acute or convalescent COVID-19.

V gene TRBV3-1 (or the pseudogene TRBV3-2) combines with J gene TRBJ1-3; D is possibly TRBD1 (6 bases). CDR1 and CDR2 from the germline V gene are LGHDT and YNNKEL (reference sequence). Deletions cut 3 bases from V and 5 bases from J, with 14 bases between. This CDR3 has 15 amino acids. The CDR3 DNA reads TGTGCCAGCAGCCAGTACAGGGATTTAAGAAACACCATATATTTT. Amino acids: CASSQYRDLRNTIYF.

The rearrangement uses TRBV6-5 and TRBJ2-1, with D maybe TRBD2 (6 bases). V dropped 2 bases and J dropped 5 bases, with 10 bases sitting between them. The CDR3 totals 14 residues. Germline values: CDR1 MNHEY, CDR2 SVGAGI. CDR3 sequence (DNA): TGTGCCAGCAGTTACGGAGGGTGGGACAATGAGCAGTTCTTC. Amino acid sequence: CASSYGGWDNEQFF.

The chain recombines TRBV6-5 with TRBJ1-2; D is unresolved. V shed 5 bases and J shed 3 bases, with 13 bases lying between them. This CDR3 has 14 residues. Per germline, CDR1 MNHEY and CDR2 SVGAGI. The CDR3 bases are TGTGCCAGCAGTAGATCCACCCGGGACTATGGCTACACCTTC. Its protein is CASSRSTRDYGYTF.

In the case of this clone: One end of the junction varies from germline; a read error may be responsible. The chain carries TRBV2 and TRBJ2-7, with TRBD2 as a possible D gene (7 bases). This CDR3 is 10 amino acids long. Germline V gene data show CDR1 as SNHLY and CDR2 as FYNNEI. This chain's CDR3 is CASGGAAYSF. The CDR3 nucleotides read TGTGCCAGCGGGGGGGCAGCCTACAGCTTC.

The chain carries TRBV2 and TRBJ2-7; 9 bases line up with TRBD1. The germline V gene has CDR1 SNHLY and CDR2 FYNNEI. V lost 6 bases, J lost 2 bases, and 5 bases stayed unmatched. The CDR3 has 14 amino acids. The CDR3 DNA follows: TGTGCCAGCAGCGGGACAGGGCCCCCCTACGAGCAGTACTTC. Translated: CASSGTGPPYEQYF.

This clone was detected once. V and J are TRBV3-1 (or the pseudogene TRBV3-2) and TRBJ2-2; 8 bases align to TRBD2. The trim removed 6 bases at V and 3 bases at J, leaving 3 bases unmatched. The CDR3 has 14 residues. Germline lookup yields CDR1 LGHDT and CDR2 YNNKEL (reference sequence). The CDR3 reads CASRFSGDTGELFF. In DNA form, the CDR3 reads TGTGCCAGCAGATTTAGCGGGGACACCGGGGAGCTGTTTTTT.

This clone was seen a few times. The chain links TRBV19 to TRBJ1-5, with D uncertain. The CDR3 loop spans 13 amino acids. With 6 bases removed from V and 5 bases from J, the gap between germline ends came to 11 bases. The germline V gene encodes CDR1 LNHDA and CDR2 SQIVND (reference sequence). The CDR3 spells CASSVGRDQPQHF. In DNA form, the CDR3 reads TGTGCCAGTAGCGTAGGGAGGGATCAGCCCCAGCATTTT.

In DNA form, the CDR3 reads TGTGCCAGCAGCCTCCCAGGGGCTGGCTACACCTTC. This encodes CASSLPGAGYTF. V gene TRBV7-9 combines with J gene TRBJ1-2; D may be TRBD1 (6 bases). CDR3 length equals 12 residues. CDR1 and CDR2 (germline): SEHNR, FQNEAQ (reference sequence). Trimming pared 5 bases from V and 7 bases from J, leaving 11 bases between.

This clone has only a few counts. The J gene is TRBJ2-7, the V gene TRBV24-1; D gene ambiguous. The CDR3 loop spans 13 amino acids. The V gene's germline CDR1 is KGHDR and CDR2 SFDVKD. With 4 bases removed from V and 2 bases from J, the gap between germline ends came to 8 bases. CDR3 nucleotide sequence: TGTGCCACCAGTGACCCTGTAACCTACGAGCAGTACTTC. Its translation is CATSDPVTYEQYF.

With regard to this clone: Mismatch with germline at one junction end may stem from a read error. This rearrangement joins TRBV12-5 to TRBJ1-4; the D is unclear. In germline, CDR1 is LGHNT, CDR2 FRNRAP. The CDR3 is made up of 13 amino acids. Here the CDR3 reads CASVQSGQLRFIF. Here the CDR3 DNA reads TGTGCTAGTGTCCAAAGTGGTCAACTCCGGTTCATATTT.

The rearrangement links TRBV3-1 (or the pseudogene TRBV3-2) to TRBJ2-7, with a possible D match to TRBD2 (6 bases). Germline CDR1 and CDR2: LGHDT and YNNKEL (reference sequence). Trimming stripped 4 bases from V and 2 bases from J, with 15 bases between. The CDR3 is 15 residues long. The CDR3: CASSPRRGTTYEQYF. CDR3 sequence (DNA): TGTGCCAGCAGCCCGCGGCGGGGCACCACCTACGAGCAGTACTTC.

This clone came up once. This chain links TRBV5-4 with TRBJ2-3, with TRBD2 as a possible D gene (7 bases). Trimming cost V 4 bases and J 3 bases, with 18 bases left between them. This CDR3 has 16 residues. Germline lookup yields CDR1 SGHNT and CDR2 YYREEE (reference sequence). CDR3 residues: CASSQGGASGTDTQYF. The CDR3 bases are TGTGCCAGCAGCCAAGGGGGGGCGAGCGGGACAGATACGCAGTATTTT. The entire variable domain, with the rest obtained from reference TRBV5-4 and TRBJ2-3, is as follows: ETGVTQSPTHLIKTRGQQVTLRCSSQSGHNTVSWYQQALGQGPQFIFQYYREEENGRGNFPPRFSGLQFPNYSSELNVNALELDDSALYLCASSQGGASGTDTQYFGPGTRLTVL.

The chain carries TRBV7-9 and TRBJ1-2; TRBD1 matches at 9 bases. V lost 4 bases to trimming and J lost 8 bases; unmatched junction nucleotides: 8. Germline V lookup: CDR1 SEHNR, CDR2 FQNEAQ (reference sequence). CDR3 size: 14 residues. This chain's CDR3 is CASSSPGQGYGYTF. For the CDR3, the DNA is TGTGCCAGCAGCTCACCGGGACAGGGTTACGGCTACACCTTC.

The genes are TRBV19 and TRBJ2-2, with D tentatively TRBD1 (6 bases). CDR1 is LNHDA, CDR2 SQIVND, per germline (reference sequence). CDR3 length: 14 residues. V gave up 7 bases and J gave up 5 bases, with 14 bases separating them. Written as DNA, the CDR3 is TGTGCCAGTACAATCGAAGGGGGTACCGGGGAGCTGTTTTTT. It yields the protein CASTIEGGTGELFF.

This clone was detected a few times. The chain carries TRBV4-1 and TRBJ2-7; 10 nucleotides match TRBD2. The V gene's germline CDR1 is MGHRA and CDR2 YSYEKL. The J segment lost 3 bases and the V segment lost 1 base, leaving 3 bases of the junction unmatched. The CDR3 loop spans 15 amino acids. The CDR3 is CASSQVPSGGYEQYF. The CDR3 coding sequence is TGCGCCAGCAGCCAAGTCCCTAGCGGGGGCTACGAGCAGTACTTC.

This sequence joins TRBV29-1 and TRBJ2-2; D not resolved. In germline, CDR1 is SQVTM, CDR2 ANQGSEA. Trimming took off 6 bases at V and 3 bases at J, with 5 bases between the two ends. This CDR3 has 11 residues. CDR3 loop: CSVADTGELFF. The CDR3 DNA is TGCAGCGTGGCGGACACCGGGGAGCTGTTTTTT.

The V call is TRBV10-3, the J call TRBJ1-5, with D unresolved. The germline V and J ends were trimmed by 4 bases and 4 bases, with 8 bases remaining between them. The CDR3 length is 13 residues. Germline loops: CDR1 ENHRY, CDR2 SYGVKD. For the CDR3, the DNA is TGTGCCATCAGTGGGGAGGAAAATCAGCCCCAGCATTTT. Residues: CAISGEENQPQHF.

The chain has TRBV19 and TRBJ1-3; D gene uncertain. V gave up 5 bases and J gave up 0 bases, with 14 bases separating them. Germline V gene lookup returns CDR1 LNHDA and CDR2 SQIVND (reference sequence). This CDR3 has 16 residues. The CDR3 DNA follows: TGTGCCAGTAGTTCCCGGGGAGATTCCTCTGGAAACACCATATATTTT. It codes for CASSSRGDSSGNTIYF.

This chain uses TRBV18 with TRBJ1-2; perhaps TRBD1 as D (5 bases). The CDR3 contains 17 residues. CDR1 is KGHSH and CDR2 is LQKENI in the germline V gene. The V and J ends lost 0 bases and 1 base respectively, with 15 bases between them. The CDR3 sequence is CASSPPHGGAFNYGYTF. The CDR3 nucleotides read TGTGCCAGCTCACCACCCCATGGTGGGGCCTTTAACTATGGCTACACCTTC.

J is TRBJ1-6 and V is TRBV6-5, with 8 bases aligning to TRBD1. In germline, CDR1 is MNHEY, CDR2 SVGAGI. The CDR3 loop spans 16 amino acids. With 1 base clipped from V and 9 bases from J, the junction kept 8 bases outside the gene matches. The CDR3 sequence: CASSYYISGGVSPLHF. The CDR3, as DNA: TGTGCCAGCAGTTACTACATCTCAGGGGGCGTTTCACCCCTCCACTTT.

The V gene is TRBV12-3 or TRBV12-4, the J gene TRBJ2-1, with a weak D call TRBD2 (6 bases). The CDR3 is 12 residues long. V was shortened by 7 bases and J by 9 bases, with 13 bases between the two germline ends. The CDR3 loop is CASTHMGGEQFF. In nucleotides, the CDR3 is TGTGCCAGCACTCATATGGGAGGTGAGCAGTTCTTC.

This chain uses TRBV5-1 with TRBJ2-7; weak D call: TRBD1 (6 bases). Germline V gives CDR1 SGHRS, CDR2 YFSETQ. V dropped 1 base and J dropped 2 bases, with 10 bases sitting between them. The CDR3 is 14 residues long. CDR3 in amino acids: CASSLTGQAYEQYF. The CDR3 bases are TGCGCCAGCAGCTTGACGGGACAAGCCTACGAGCAGTACTTC.

This clone came up once. The chain recombines TRBV2 with TRBJ2-7; 9 bases are shared with TRBD1. Germline V gene data show CDR1 as SNHLY and CDR2 as FYNNEI. The V gene end was trimmed by 7 bases and the J gene end by 6 bases; junction bases not matched to a gene: 7. The CDR3 is 13 amino acids. The CDR3 sequence: CASTGTGNPEQYF. CDR3 coding DNA: TGTGCCAGCACCGGGACAGGGAACCCCGAGCAGTACTTC.

The chain recombines TRBV2 with TRBJ1-1, with 8 bases matching TRBD1. Trimming cost V 6 bases and J 1 base; bases outside gene matches: 4. In germline, CDR1 is SNHLY, CDR2 FYNNEI. The CDR3 sequence is 14 residues long. The CDR3 sequence: CASRAQGANTEAFF. For the CDR3, the DNA is TGTGCCAGCAGAGCTCAGGGGGCGAACACTGAAGCTTTCTTT.

As for this clone: Additional DNA sequences in this sample encode the identical CDR3. The gene calls are TRBV6-5 and TRBJ1-2, with 7 bases that match TRBD1. The CDR3 sequence is 14 residues long. In germline, CDR1 is MNHEY, CDR2 SVGAGI. Losses at the gene ends were 6 bases for V and 4 bases for J; bases not matched to a gene: 8. In DNA form, the CDR3 reads TGTGCCAGCAGCCGAGGGGGCGCAGGCTATGGCTACACCTTC. It codes for CASSRGGAGYGYTF.

A few counts support this clone. The chain combines TRBV10-3 with TRBJ2-7; 7 nucleotides align to TRBD1. This CDR3 has 14 amino acids. CDR1 is ENHRY and CDR2 is SYGVKD in the germline V gene. V shed 3 bases and J 3 bases; nucleotides not matched to a gene: 5. CDR3 loop: CAISEKDRFYEQYF. The CDR3 nucleotides are TGTGCCATCAGTGAAAAGGACAGGTTCTACGAGCAGTACTTC.

The CDR3 nucleotides are TGTGCCAGCAGTTATAGAGATTCGAATGGCTACACCTTC. This codes for CASSYRDSNGYTF. This chain uses TRBV6-5 with TRBJ1-2; D gene uncertain. Germline CDR1 is MNHEY and CDR2 is SVGAGI. Trimming took 3 bases from V and 6 from J, leaving 11 bases between them. This CDR3 contains 13 residues.

The rearrangement links TRBV10-1 to TRBJ2-7; 13 bases match TRBD2. The trim removed 4 bases at V and 6 bases at J, leaving 6 bases unmatched. The CDR3 runs 15 residues. Germline CDR1 reads WNHNN; CDR2 reads SYGVQD (reference sequence). CDR3 sequence (DNA): TGCGCCAGCAGTGGCCGACTAGCGGGGGGACCCGAGCAGTACTTC. Protein: CASSGRLAGGPEQYF.

The genes are TRBV3-1 (or the pseudogene TRBV3-2) and TRBJ1-3; D possibly corresponds to TRBD1 (6 bases). Trimming pared 5 bases from V and 0 bases from J, leaving 11 bases between. Germline V gene lookup returns CDR1 LGHDT and CDR2 YNNKEL (reference sequence). The CDR3 loop spans 15 amino acids. The CDR3 region is CASSLQGRSGNTIYF. CDR3 bases: TGTGCCAGCAGCTTACAGGGACGCTCTGGAAACACCATATATTTT.

This clone was counted once. The chain links TRBV12-5 to TRBJ1-1; D is undetermined. Trimming cost V 0 bases and J 6 bases, with 8 bases left between them. The germline gives CDR1 LGHNT, CDR2 FRNRAP. This CDR3 region has 13 residues. CDR3 bases: TGTGCTAGTGGTTTGGTTTCGGGATCTGAAGCTTTCTTT. As protein: CASGLVSGSEAFF.